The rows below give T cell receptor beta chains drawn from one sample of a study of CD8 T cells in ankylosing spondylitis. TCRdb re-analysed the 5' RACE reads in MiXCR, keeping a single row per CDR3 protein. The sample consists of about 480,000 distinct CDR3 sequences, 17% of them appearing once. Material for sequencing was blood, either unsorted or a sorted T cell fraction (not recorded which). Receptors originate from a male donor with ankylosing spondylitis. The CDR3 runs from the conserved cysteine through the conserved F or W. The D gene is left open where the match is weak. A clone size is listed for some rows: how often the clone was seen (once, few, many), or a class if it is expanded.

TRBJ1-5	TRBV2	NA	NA	TGTGCCAGCAGTGAAGAGGGGGGAGGCAATCAGCCCCAGCATTTT	CASSEEGGGNQPQHF
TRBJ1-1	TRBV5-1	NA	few	TGCGCCAGCAGCTTGATCTCCGGGGGGTACACTGAAGCTTTCTTT	CASSLISGGYTEAFF
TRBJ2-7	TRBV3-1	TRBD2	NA	TGTGCCAGCAGCCAAGACCGAACGGGAGGGCCGTACGAGCAGTACTTC	CASSQDRTGGPYEQYF
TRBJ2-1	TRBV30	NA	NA	TGTGCCTGGATTCCCCCAGGGAAACCCTCCTACAATGAGCAGTTCTTC	CAWIPPGKPSYNEQFF
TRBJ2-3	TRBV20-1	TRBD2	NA	TGCAGTGCTAGAGCGGGGGGTAAGCGGGGTAGCACAGATACGCAGTATTTT	CSARAGGKRGSTDTQYF
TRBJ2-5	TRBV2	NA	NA	TGTGCCAGCAGTGACTCATGGCTCCAAGAGACCCAGTACTTC	CASSDSWLQETQYF
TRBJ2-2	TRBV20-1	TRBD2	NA	TGCAGTGCGCGGACTAGCGGACGTACGAACACCGGGGAGCTGTTTTTT	CSARTSGRTNTGELFF
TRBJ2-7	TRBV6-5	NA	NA	TGTGCCAGCAGTTACGTTCCAGGAGGCTACGAGCAGTACTTC	CASSYVPGGYEQYF
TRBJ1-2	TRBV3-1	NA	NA	TGTGCCAGCAGCGGCAAACCGGGCGAGAGGGGCTACACCTTC	CASSGKPGERGYTF
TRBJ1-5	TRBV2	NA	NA	TGTGCCAGCAGTGAAGCTAGTGGTCAGCCCCAGCATTTT	CASSEASGQPQHF
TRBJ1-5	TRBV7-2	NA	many	TGTGCCAGCAGCTTAGCTCGGGGTCAGCCCCAGCATTTT	CASSLARGQPQHF
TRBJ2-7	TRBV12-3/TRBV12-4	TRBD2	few	TGTGCCAGCAGTTTCTATAGGGAGGGCCCCGAGCAGTACTTC	CASSFYREGPEQYF
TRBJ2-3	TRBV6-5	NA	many	TGTGCCAGCAGTTACGGGTTGGCTAGCCGCATCACAGATACGCAGTATTTT	CASSYGLASRITDTQYF
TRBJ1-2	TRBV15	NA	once	TGTGCCACCAGCAGAGGGGTAGGGAACAGAGCTAACTATGGCTACACCTTC	CATSRGVGNRANYGYTF
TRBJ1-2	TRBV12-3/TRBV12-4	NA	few	TGTGCCAGCAGAGAGGGGGGGATCTCCTATGGCTACACCTTC	CASREGGISYGYTF
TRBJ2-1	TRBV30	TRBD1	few	TGTGCCTGTACTAACAGGGGGCGCCTTTTACAGTTCTTC	CACTNRGRLLQFF
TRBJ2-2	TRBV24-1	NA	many	TGTGCCACCAGTGACCGCGTATCGAACACCGGGGAGCTGTTTTTT	CATSDRVSNTGELFF
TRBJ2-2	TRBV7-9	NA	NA	TGTGCCAGCAGCGGCGGGGTCCCCCAAAACACCGGGGAGCTGTTTTTT	CASSGGVPQNTGELFF
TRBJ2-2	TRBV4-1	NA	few	TGCGCCAGCAGCCAAGATCGGGGCCTAGCTGACCGTACCGGGGAGCTGTTTTTT	CASSQDRGLADRTGELFF
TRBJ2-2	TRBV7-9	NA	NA	TGTGCCAGCAGCTTGTTTCCCACCGGGGAGCTGTTTTTT	CASSLFPTGELFF
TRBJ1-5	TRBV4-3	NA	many	TGCGCCAGCAGCCAAGATTACGATCAGCCCCAGCATTTT	CASSQDYDQPQHF
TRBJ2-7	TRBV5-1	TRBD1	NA	TGCGCCAGCAGCCGTGACAGGGATACCTACGAGCAGTACTTC	CASSRDRDTYEQYF
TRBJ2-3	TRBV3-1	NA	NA	TGTGCCACCTCCACCTATAGACCAGTCGGCACAGATACGCAGTATTTT	CATSTYRPVGTDTQYF
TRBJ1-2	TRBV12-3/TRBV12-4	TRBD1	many	TGTGCCAGCAGTCAGACAGGGAACTATGGCTACACCTTC	CASSQTGNYGYTF
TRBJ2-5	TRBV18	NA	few	TGTGCCAGCTCAGCATCCTACCAAGAGACCCAGTACTTC	CASSASYQETQYF
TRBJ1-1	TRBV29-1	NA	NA	TGCAGCGCCCCGGGACGGTCGAACACTGAAGCTTTCTTT	CSAPGRSNTEAFF
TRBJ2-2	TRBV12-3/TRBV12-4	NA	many	TGTGCCAGCAGCTATGGCCTTCTGAACACCGGGGAGCTGTTTTTT	CASSYGLLNTGELFF
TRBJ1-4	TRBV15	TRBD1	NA	TGTGCCACCAGCAGGAAGAGGGACAGGGTTTTTGAAAAACTGTTTTTT	CATSRKRDRVFEKLFF
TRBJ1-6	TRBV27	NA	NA	TGTGCCACCCCCCCGCATGGGCGAGGCTCACCCCTCCACTTT	CATPPHGRGSPLHF
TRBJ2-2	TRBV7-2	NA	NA	TGTGCCAGCAGCCCTGCCCGGGTCATCAACACCGGGGAGCTGTTTTTT	CASSPARVINTGELFF
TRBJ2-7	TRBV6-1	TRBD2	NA	TGTGCCAGCAGTCAACGGACTAGCGGGAGAGACGAGCAGTACTTC	CASSQRTSGRDEQYF
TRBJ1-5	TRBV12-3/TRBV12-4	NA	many	TGTGCCAGCAGCCTGGGAGACGAGGGCAATCAGCCCCAGCATTTT	CASSLGDEGNQPQHF
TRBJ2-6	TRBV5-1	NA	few	TGCGCCAGCAGCTCGAAGGGTTCGGGGGCCAACGTCCTGACTTTC	CASSSKGSGANVLTF
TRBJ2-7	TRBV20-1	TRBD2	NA	TGCAGTGCCAAGACGTTTCGGGAGGGTAACGAGCAGTACTTC	CSAKTFREGNEQYF
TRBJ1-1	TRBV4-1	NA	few	TGCGCCAGCAGCCAAGTGATTATTGGGTTTGAAGCTTTCTTT	CASSQVIIGFEAFF
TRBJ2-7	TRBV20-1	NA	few	TGCAGTGCTAGAGAGGGAATAGCGGGACAGAACGAGCAGTACTTC	CSAREGIAGQNEQYF
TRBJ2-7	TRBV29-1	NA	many	TGCAGCGTTGTCGCTAGCTCCTACGAGCAGTACTTC	CSVVASSYEQYF
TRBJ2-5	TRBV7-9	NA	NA	TGTGCCAGCAGCCCCTTGGCGGAGGGGAAGGAAGAGACCCAGTACTTC	CASSPLAEGKEETQYF
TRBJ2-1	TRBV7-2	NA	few	TGTGCCAGCAGCTTATTGTGGGGGCCGGGCAATGAGCAGTTCTTC	CASSLLWGPGNEQFF
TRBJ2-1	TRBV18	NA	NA	TGTGCCAGCTCACGTTCTCGGGAACCATCCTACAATGAGCAGTTCTTC	CASSRSREPSYNEQFF
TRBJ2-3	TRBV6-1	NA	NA	TGTGCCAACCCAAAACAGGGCCCCAGCACAGATACGCAGTATTTT	CANPKQGPSTDTQYF
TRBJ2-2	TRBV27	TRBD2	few	TGTGCCAGCAGTAAACTCATAGCGGGGGGGCCTGCCGGGGAGCTGTTTTTT	CASSKLIAGGPAGELFF
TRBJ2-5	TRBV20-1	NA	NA	TGCAGTGCCCCGACATGGGGGGTTGCCCAGTACTTC	CSAPTWGVAQYF
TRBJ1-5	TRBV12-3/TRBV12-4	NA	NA	TGTGCCAGCAGTTTACGGGGGGTTGGCAATCAGCCCCAGCATTTT	CASSLRGVGNQPQHF
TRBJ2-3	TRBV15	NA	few	TGTGCCACCAGCAGTCCCACTACGGGGGGCACAGATACGCAGTATTTT	CATSSPTTGGTDTQYF
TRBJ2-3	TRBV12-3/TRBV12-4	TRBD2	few	TGTGCCAGCATCCCCTTGGTCCCTAGCGGGAGTGGTGATACGCAGTATTTT	CASIPLVPSGSGDTQYF
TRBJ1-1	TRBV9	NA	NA	TGTGCCAGCAGCGTAAGGGGCATGGACACTGAAGCTTTCTTT	CASSVRGMDTEAFF
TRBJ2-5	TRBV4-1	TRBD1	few	TGCGCCAGCAGCCCACAGGGGACCCAAGAGACCCAGTACTTC	CASSPQGTQETQYF
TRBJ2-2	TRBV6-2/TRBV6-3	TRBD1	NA	TGTGCCAGCAGTAGGCCGGGACAGGGGGCGACCGGGGAGCTGTTTTTT	CASSRPGQGATGELFF
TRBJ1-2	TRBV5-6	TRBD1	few	TGTGCCAGCAGCTTGGGAGGGGGCCCCTATGGCTACACCTTC	CASSLGGGPYGYTF
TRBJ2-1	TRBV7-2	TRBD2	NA	TGTGCCAGCAGCCCCTTCTCCGGGGGGTATTACAATGAGCAGTTCTTC	CASSPFSGGYYNEQFF
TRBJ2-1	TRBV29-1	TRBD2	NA	TGCAGCGTTCGGGGGGGGGCCCGGAATGAGCAGTTCTTC	CSVRGGARNEQFF
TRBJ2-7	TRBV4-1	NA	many	TGCGCCAGCAGCCGACAGGACTACTACGAGCAGTACTTC	CASSRQDYYEQYF
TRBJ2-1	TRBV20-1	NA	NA	TGCAGTGCTAGAGCACGCGGGGCTAAAGCGGCCAATGAGCAGTTCTTC	CSARARGAKAANEQFF
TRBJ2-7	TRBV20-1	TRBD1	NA	TGCAGTGCTCCACGCCAGACAGGGACCTACGAGCAGTACTTC	CSAPRQTGTYEQYF